This T cell receptor (beta chain) was documented in a study of T cells in Graves' hyperthyroidism and ophthalmopathy. Study-level information: Initial diagnosis, before any treatment, was when peripheral blood was collected. Broader study findings: In the analysis, a 13 V-J model separated ophthalmopathy from stable hyperthyroidism.

This clonotype was counted ten times or more. Its antigen remains unknown. The CDR3 regions of TCR beta were amplified from RNA transcripts. Primed by the HTBI set, a first-round RT-PCR was run on the TCR CDR3. TCRdb re-derived calls from the multiplex PCR reads in MiXCR, one entry per CDR3 protein. The sample lists fewer than 750,000 distinct CDR3 sequences, about 15% occurring once. Germline trimming cut 8 bases from V and 7 bases from J; bases unmatched to any gene: 13. Germline CDR1 MDHEN, CDR2 SYDVKM. This CDR3 contains 15 residues. The clonotype comes from a woman in her 40s with Graves' ophthalmopathy. The chain combines TRBV28 with TRBJ2-2, with TRBD2 matching over 7 bases. The sample consisted of blood. The CDR3 sequence: CASQKWGGPDGELFF. CDR3 nucleotide sequence: TGTGCCAGCCAAAAGTGGGGAGGGCCGGACGGGGAGCTGTTTTTT.